This T cell receptor beta chain was sequenced in a study of shared clonotypes between healthy human individuals. Study observations and caveats: Against clonotypes common to all four donors, non-shared ones had lower generation probabilities. What naive subsets generally showed was a larger estimated richness than memory subsets showed.

At least ten counts were recorded for this clone. Its antigen is undetermined. The authors loaded approximately 220 ng DNA, some 32,000 T cell genomes, into sorted-subset replicate PCRs. Repertoires were generated with immunoSEQ multiplex PCR, while TCRdb's copy carries only in-frame clones and drops some. The top ten hold about 0.52% of the sample, which has over 850,000 clones, 78% seen once. V lost 6 bases to trimming and J lost 3 bases, with 9 bases between them. CDR1 and CDR2 from the germline V gene are SGDLS and YYNGEE. This CDR3 spans 12 amino acids. All participating donors were Caucasian adults from Nashville, Tennessee.

The sequenced sample was memory CD4+ T cells from PBMCs. The subset was: CD45RA-negative fraction. This chain connects TRBV9 to TRBJ1-1; D not certain. This clonotype originated in a man aged 18 to 35 in good health. Some clones in this sample may be carry-over from other donors' samples. This CDR3 reads CASKGLDTEAFF. In DNA, the CDR3 is TGTGCCAGCAAAGGGCTGGACACTGAAGCTTTCTTT.